There are a few counts of the clone carrying this T cell receptor beta chain. Per the original methods: Estimation of nucleated cell counts relied on the amplification of reference gene primers. Libraries were prepared by immunoSEQ multiplex PCR; TCRdb keeps only in-frame clonotypes and omits some of them. That table supplies the V and J calls and clone size; D and trimming were determined from the DNA. The data contain approximately 290,000 clones, approximately 90% of them singletons. The Seattle patients joined while their infection was active and were tracked longitudinally afterward. The data were taken from a study of blood T cell repertoires in COVID-19. Study at large: Material from acute and convalescent COVID-19 was sourced from the United States, Italy and Spain.

This CDR3 contains 13 residues. Germline CDR1 reads SEHNR; CDR2 reads FQNEAQ (reference sequence). J gave up 8 bases and V 5 bases, and 3 bases lay outside the gene matches. This TCR derives from a woman aged 30 to 39 with COVID-19, enrolled during active disease. Sequenced input: peripheral blood. This chain connects TRBV7-9 to TRBJ1-4; 9 positions match TRBD1. The CDR3 sequence: CASSRGQGEKLFF. CDR3 nucleotides: TGTGCCAGCAGCCGAGGACAGGGGGAAAAACTGTTTTTT.